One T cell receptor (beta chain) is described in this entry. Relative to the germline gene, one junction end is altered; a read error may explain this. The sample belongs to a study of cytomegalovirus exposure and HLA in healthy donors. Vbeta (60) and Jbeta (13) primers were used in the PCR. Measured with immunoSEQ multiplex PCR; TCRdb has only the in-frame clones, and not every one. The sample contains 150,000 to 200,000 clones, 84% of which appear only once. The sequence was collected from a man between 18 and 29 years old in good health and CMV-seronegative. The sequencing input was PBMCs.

The CDR3 sequence is CSSSPLTGSGATGDTQYF. Here the CDR3 DNA reads TGTTCCAGCAGCCCACTTACGGGTAGCGGGGCTACAGGAGATACGCAGTATTTT. The chain uses TRBV7-9 and TRBJ2-3; TRBD2 agrees at 8 bases. Germline V gene sequence: CDR1 SEHNR, CDR2 FQNEAQ (reference sequence). The CDR3 is 18 residues long. Using reference TRBV7-9 and TRBJ2-3 for the parts outside the CDR3, the full variable domain is DTGVSQNPRHKITKRGQNVTFRCDPISEHNRLYWYRQTLGQGPEFLTYFQNEAQLEKSRLLSDRFSAERPKGSFSTLEIQRTEQGDSAMYLCSSSPLTGSGATGDTQYFGPGTRLTVL.